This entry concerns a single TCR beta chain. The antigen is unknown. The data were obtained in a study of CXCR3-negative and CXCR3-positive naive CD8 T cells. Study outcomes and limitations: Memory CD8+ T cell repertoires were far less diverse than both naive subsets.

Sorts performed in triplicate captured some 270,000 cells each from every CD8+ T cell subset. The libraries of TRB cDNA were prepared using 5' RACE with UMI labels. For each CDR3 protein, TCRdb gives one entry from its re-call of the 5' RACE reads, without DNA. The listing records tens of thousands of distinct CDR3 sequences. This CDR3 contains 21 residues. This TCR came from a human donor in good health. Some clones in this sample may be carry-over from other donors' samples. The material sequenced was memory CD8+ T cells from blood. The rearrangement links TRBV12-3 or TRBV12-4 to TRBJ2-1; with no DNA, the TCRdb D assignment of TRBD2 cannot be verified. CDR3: CASSFPLAGEPTPSSYNEQFF.